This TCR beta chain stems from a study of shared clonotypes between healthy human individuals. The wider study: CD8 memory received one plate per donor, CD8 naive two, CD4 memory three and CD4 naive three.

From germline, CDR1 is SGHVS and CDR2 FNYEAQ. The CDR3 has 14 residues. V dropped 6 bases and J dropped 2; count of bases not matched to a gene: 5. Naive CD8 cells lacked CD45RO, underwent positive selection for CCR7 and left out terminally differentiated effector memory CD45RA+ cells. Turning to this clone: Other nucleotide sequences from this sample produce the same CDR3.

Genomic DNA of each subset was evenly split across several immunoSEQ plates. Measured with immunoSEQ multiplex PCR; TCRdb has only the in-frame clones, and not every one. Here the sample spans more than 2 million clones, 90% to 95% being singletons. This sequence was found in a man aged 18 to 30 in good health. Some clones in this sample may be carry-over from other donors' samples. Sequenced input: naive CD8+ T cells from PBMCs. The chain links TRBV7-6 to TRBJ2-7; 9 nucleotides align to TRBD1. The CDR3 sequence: CASSSGTGTYEQYF. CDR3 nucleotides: TGTGCCAGCAGTTCCGGGACAGGGACCTACGAGCAGTACTTC.